This T cell receptor beta chain is from a study of cytomegalovirus exposure and HLA in healthy donors. Overall study context: Earlier, some 180 million T cells were analyzed, and over 95 million unique TCR beta sequences were found among them.

This clone occurred once. Researchers ran the PCR with 60 Vbeta and 13 Jbeta primers. In the study's own analysis: Unique TCR beta chains numbered roughly 84 million in a later analysis, with around 10 million shared. Clones were read by immunoSEQ multiplex PCR, and TCRdb kept only the in-frame ones, dropping some. The DNA gave D and trimming, while V, J and clone size come from that table. The sample contains 200,000 or so clones, roughly 90% of which appear only once. Each donor's status was that of a healthy bone marrow donor. Donors showed nominal health when sampled, although they likely had unrecorded immune exposures. V lost 0 bases and J lost 7; bases outside the gene matches: 11. From germline, CDR1 is SGHNT and CDR2 YYREEE (reference sequence). The CDR3 spans 18 residues.

The rearrangement joins TRBV5-4 to TRBJ2-5; 14 positions agree with TRBD2. The sequence came from a girl under two years old in good health and CMV-seronegative. The sequenced material came from PBMCs. This CDR3 reads CASSLGGTSGGPVLTQYF. The DNA for the CDR3 is TGTGCCAGCAGCTTGGGGGGGACTAGCGGGGGTCCCGTGTTGACCCAGTACTTC.